This TCR beta chain was identified in a study of T cell changes during pregnancy in multiple sclerosis (dated by TCRdb to the late 2010s). Study-level background: Changes in the T cell repertoire over the course of pregnancy were examined in this study in women with multiple sclerosis.

In regard to this clone: Its antigen target is currently unknown. One base away there is no much larger clone; base qualities are not given.

From V the trimming removes 4 bases and from J it removes 16 bases, while the gene matches leave 7 bases of the junction unaccounted for. From the cysteine up to the phenylalanine, the CDR3 has a length of 12 residues. Here the CDR3 DNA is all that survives: 36 bases in frame from base 1. Sequences MNHEY (CDR1) and SVGAGI (CDR2) are obtained from the germline V gene. Library preparation employed the immunoSEQ multiplex PCR assay. The source is immuneACCESS, and TCRdb retained only in-frame sequences with V and J called. Part of the clones is not carried over; for the studies checked, unresolved V genes explain less than half of this, and the remainder is unexplained. Counted in this sample were around 130,000 clones; over 85% of them appeared once. Of the sample, 6.2% is held by the ten largest clones.

The receptor was isolated from a female donor with multiple sclerosis, enrolled in a pregnancy study. The sequences come from peripheral blood, collected before pregnancy. This sequence uses TRBV6-5 and TRBJ1-6, with 7 junctional bases fitting TRBD1. The CDR3 here reads CASSLTGNWLHF. The DNA is as follows: TGTGCCAGCAGTTTGACAGGGAATTGGCTCCACTTT.